The source of this T cell receptor (beta chain) is a study of CD4+ T cells in melanoma. Libraries were prepared by immunoSEQ multiplex PCR; TCRdb keeps only in-frame clonotypes and omits some of them. The sample shows thousands of clones, about 50% of them seen only once. The study's findings and limits: A reported correlation linked neoantigen-specific CD4+ T cells to CD8+, macrophage and B cell function. Reportedly, melanoma neoantigen-specific CD4+ T cells showed varied differentiation states.

On this clone: No antigen is known for it.

The clonotype was recovered from a human donor with melanoma. The sample taken for sequencing was cells from a culture (not recorded whether cultured in vitro).

The CDR3: CAIQGGYEQYF. In DNA, the CDR3 is TGTGCCATACAGGGAGGCTACGAGCAGTACTTC. This chain uses TRBV10-3 with TRBJ2-7; TRBD1 or TRBD2 may be the D gene (6 bases each). Germline V lookup: CDR1 ENHRY, CDR2 SYGVKD. This CDR3 contains 11 residues. V was shortened by 9 bases and J by 3 bases, with 9 bases between the two germline ends.